Listed here is a single T cell receptor beta chain. This sample is part of a study of T-cell memory formation after mild COVID-19. TCRdb re-called the 5' RACE reads with MiXCR, one entry per CDR3 protein. Of about half a million distinct CDR3 sequences in the sample, 18% were seen once. Germline CDR1 reads MNHEY; CDR2 reads SMNVEV (reference sequence). Trimming left V 0 bases short and J 8 bases short, with 11 bases between. CDR3 length equals 14 residues. The V and J genes are TRBV27 and TRBJ2-1; D is unclear. Sequencing was done on a sample of PBMCs or a T cell subset sorted from them (not recorded which). This TCR came from an adult woman who had mild COVID-19 (a few samples of this study predate the infection). Cell type and time point are not known. The CDR3: CASSLSWAADEQFF. CDR3 coding DNA: TGTGCCAGCAGTTTATCATGGGCCGCGGATGAGCAGTTCTTC.